This is a list of T cell receptor beta chains from one sample in a study of blood T cell repertoires in COVID-19. The assay was immunoSEQ multiplex PCR, and TCRdb's table has in-frame clones only and misses some. The data hold about 80,000 clones, with around 88% observed a single time. Material for sequencing was peripheral blood. These receptor sequences come from a woman of 80 years or more with acute or convalescent COVID-19. The CDR3 runs from the conserved cysteine through the conserved F or W. Fields, in order: clone size, J gene, V gene, CDR3 protein. For some rows the clone size is stated as once, few or many, or as a class when expanded; others skip it.

clone_size: -
j_call: TRBJ1-2
v_call: TRBV7-2
cdr3_aa: CASSGRTGGAEGYTF

clone_size: few
j_call: TRBJ2-1
v_call: TRBV5-1
cdr3_aa: CASSLPREGGGYNEQFF

clone_size: -
j_call: TRBJ1-6
v_call: TRBV10-3
cdr3_aa: CAISAFAGGNSPLHF

clone_size: once
j_call: TRBJ2-5
v_call: TRBV6-1
cdr3_aa: CASSERGLAGWETQYF

clone_size: -
j_call: TRBJ2-7
v_call: TRBV3-1/TRBV3-2
cdr3_aa: CASSPGSSYEQYF

clone_size: -
j_call: TRBJ2-3
v_call: TRBV11-3
cdr3_aa: CASSSGGALRTDTQYF

clone_size: few
j_call: TRBJ1-5
v_call: TRBV5-6
cdr3_aa: CASSLVARDRVSNQPQHF

clone_size: -
j_call: TRBJ2-1
v_call: TRBV6-5
cdr3_aa: CASSYRQATNEQFF

clone_size: -
j_call: TRBJ2-7
v_call: TRBV14
cdr3_aa: CASSQARPGLAVGAFSYEQYF

clone_size: -
j_call: TRBJ2-2
v_call: TRBV2
cdr3_aa: CASSVRGPTGELFF

clone_size: few
j_call: TRBJ2-2
v_call: TRBV5-1
cdr3_aa: CASSATGGDSTGELFF

clone_size: -
j_call: TRBJ2-7
v_call: TRBV11-2
cdr3_aa: CASSIRTGRDYEQYF

clone_size: once
j_call: TRBJ1-2
v_call: TRBV11-2
cdr3_aa: CASSPGQGSYGYTF

clone_size: -
j_call: TRBJ1-6
v_call: TRBV19
cdr3_aa: CASTRTGSSYNSPLHF

clone_size: few
j_call: TRBJ1-2
v_call: TRBV29-1
cdr3_aa: CSVEETKAGIVVGGYTF

clone_size: -
j_call: TRBJ2-7
v_call: TRBV5-5
cdr3_aa: CASSWGSGGEQYF

clone_size: -
j_call: TRBJ1-3
v_call: TRBV4-1
cdr3_aa: CASSLAQGSSGNTIYF

clone_size: -
j_call: TRBJ1-2
v_call: TRBV5-1
cdr3_aa: CASTSQQGHYGYTF

clone_size: once
j_call: TRBJ1-6
v_call: TRBV5-1
cdr3_aa: CASSLDTGPSPLHF

clone_size: -
j_call: TRBJ2-3
v_call: TRBV7-9
cdr3_aa: CASSYGLADSTDTQYF

clone_size: -
j_call: TRBJ2-1
v_call: TRBV3-1/TRBV3-2
cdr3_aa: CASSLGDRVNNEQFF